These 5 T cell receptor beta chains were all obtained from the same sample, sequenced in a study of PD-1 blockade in classical Hodgkin lymphoma. All trial patients relapsed after autologous stem cell transplantation. Sequencing was performed with immunoSEQ multiplex PCR; in TCRdb, only in-frame clones are kept and a portion is missing. Of approximately 20,000 clones in the sample, roughly 80% are singletons; the top ten hold roughly 17%. The sequencing here drew on peripheral blood mononuclear cells (PBMCs), taken before the second cycle of nivolumab. The receptors were sampled from a human donor with classical Hodgkin lymphoma.

The rearrangement joins TRBV7-3 to TRBJ1-2; tentatively, D is TRBD1 (5 bases). Germline lookup yields CDR1 SGHTA and CDR2 FQGTGA. The CDR3 is made up of 13 amino acids. The V end was cut by 2 bases, the J end by 7 bases, with 11 bases between. In DNA, the CDR3 is TGTGCCAGCAGCTTAGCGTCAGGGATTGGCTACACCTTC. Its translation: CASSLASGIGYTF.

CDR3 coding DNA: TGTGCCAGCTCATCCGCACGGCACACTGAAGCTTTCTTT. It translates to CASSSARHTEAFF. The V gene is TRBV2, the J gene TRBJ1-1; no firm D call. Germline V gene data show CDR1 as SNHLY and CDR2 as FYNNEI. This CDR3 has 13 residues. Trimming left V 8 bases short and J 3 bases short, with 13 bases between.

V gene TRBV28 combines with J gene TRBJ2-2; TRBD2 might be the D (6 bases). V lost 7 bases and J lost 0, with 9 bases in between. The CDR3 runs 14 residues. CDR1 MDHEN and CDR2 SYDVKM come from the germline V gene. CDR3 sequence: CASIAAANTGELFF. CDR3 sequence (DNA): TGTGCCAGCATAGCGGCTGCGAACACCGGGGAGCTGTTTTTT.

This chain joins TRBV9 and TRBJ2-1, with 9 bases lining up with TRBD2. V lost 0 bases to trimming and J lost 4 bases; unmatched junction nucleotides: 2. The CDR3 is made up of 15 amino acids. Germline loops: CDR1 SGDLS, CDR2 YYNGEE. The CDR3 reads CASSVGSGSYNEQFF. The CDR3 DNA follows: TGTGCCAGCAGCGTAGGTAGCGGGAGTTACAATGAGCAGTTCTTC.

This chain joins TRBV5-4 and TRBJ2-1; D not certain. This CDR3 contains 15 residues. CDR1 and CDR2 (germline): SGHNT, YYREEE (reference sequence). The V end was cut by 3 bases, the J end by 4 bases, with 14 bases between. The DNA for the CDR3 is TGTGCCAGCAGCTCGCCGGAGCGTTTTTACAATGAGCAGTTCTTC. It encodes CASSSPERFYNEQFF.